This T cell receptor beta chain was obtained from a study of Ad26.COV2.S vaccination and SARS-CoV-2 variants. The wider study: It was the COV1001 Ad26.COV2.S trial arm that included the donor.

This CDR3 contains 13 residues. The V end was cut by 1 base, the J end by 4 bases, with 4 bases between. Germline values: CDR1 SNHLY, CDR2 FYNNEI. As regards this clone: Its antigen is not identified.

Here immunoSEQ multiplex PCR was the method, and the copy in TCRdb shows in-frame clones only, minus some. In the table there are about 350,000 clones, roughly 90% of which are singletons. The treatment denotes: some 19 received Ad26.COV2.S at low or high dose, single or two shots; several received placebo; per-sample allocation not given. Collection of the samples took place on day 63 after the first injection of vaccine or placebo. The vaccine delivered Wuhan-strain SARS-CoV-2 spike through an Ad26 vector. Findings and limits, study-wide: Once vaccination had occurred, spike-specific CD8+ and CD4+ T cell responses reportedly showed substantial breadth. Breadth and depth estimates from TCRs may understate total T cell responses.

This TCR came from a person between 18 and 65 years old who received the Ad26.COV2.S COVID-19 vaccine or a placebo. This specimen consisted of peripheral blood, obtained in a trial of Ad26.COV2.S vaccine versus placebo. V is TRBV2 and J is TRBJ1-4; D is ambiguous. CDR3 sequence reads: CASSEESNEKLFF. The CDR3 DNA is TGTGCCAGCAGTGAAGAGAGTAATGAAAAACTGTTTTTT.